This T cell receptor beta chain was found in a study of blood T cell repertoires in COVID-19. Study at large: Some COVID-19 samples were acute and others convalescent; all came from the United States, Italy and Spain. From T cells, B-cell-depleted T cells, or PBMCs came the material, which was cDNA or gDNA.

Authors' methods: Cell counts per sample came from amplifying reference gene primers. Here immunoSEQ multiplex PCR was the method, and the copy in TCRdb shows in-frame clones only, minus some. The D gene and trimming were derived from the DNA, and the V and J assignments and clone size from that table. The data contain hundreds of thousands of clones, 70% to 90% of them singletons. This clone showed up just once. This clonotype originated in a woman in her forties or fifties with active or convalescent COVID-19. The sample comprised peripheral blood.

The CDR3 loop is CASSQAGRGTEAFF. CDR3 sequence (DNA): TGTGCCAGCAGCCAAGCCGGGAGGGGCACTGAAGCTTTCTTT. This rearrangement joins TRBV3-1 (or the pseudogene TRBV3-2) to TRBJ1-1; TRBD1 is a possible D gene (5 bases). Deletions cut 1 base from V and 4 bases from J, with 10 bases between. This CDR3 region has 14 residues. Per germline, CDR1 LGHDT and CDR2 YNNKEL (reference sequence).